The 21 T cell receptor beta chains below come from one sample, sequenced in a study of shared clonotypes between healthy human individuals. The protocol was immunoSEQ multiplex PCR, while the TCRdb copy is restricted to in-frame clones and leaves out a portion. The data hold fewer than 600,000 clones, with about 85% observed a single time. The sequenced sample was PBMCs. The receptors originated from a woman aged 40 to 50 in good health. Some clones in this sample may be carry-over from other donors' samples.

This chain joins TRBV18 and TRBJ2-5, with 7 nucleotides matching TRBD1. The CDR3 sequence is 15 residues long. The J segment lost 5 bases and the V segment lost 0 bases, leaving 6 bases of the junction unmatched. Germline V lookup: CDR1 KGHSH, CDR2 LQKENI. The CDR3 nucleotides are TGTGCCAGCTCACCACCCGCAGGGGGAGATGAGACCCAGTACTTC. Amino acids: CASSPPAGGDETQYF. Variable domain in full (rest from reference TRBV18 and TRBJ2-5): NAGVMQNPRHLVRRRGQEARLRCSPMKGHSHVYWYRQLPEEGLKFMVYLQKENIIDESGMPKERFSAEFPKEGPSILRIQQVVRGDSAAYFCASSPPAGGDETQYFGPGTRLLVL.

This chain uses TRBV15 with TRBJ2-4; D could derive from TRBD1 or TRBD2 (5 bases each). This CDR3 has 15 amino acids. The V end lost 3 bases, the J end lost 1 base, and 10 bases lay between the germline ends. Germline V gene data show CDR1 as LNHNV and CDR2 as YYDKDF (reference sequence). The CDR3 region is CATSSPGTAKNIQYF. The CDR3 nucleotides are TGTGCCACCAGCAGCCCTGGGACGGCCAAAAACATTCAGTACTTC.

CDR3 loop: CASSSDSGGAEAFF. In DNA, the CDR3 is TGTGCCAGCAGTAGCGACAGCGGAGGGGCTGAAGCTTTCTTT. The J gene is TRBJ1-1, the V gene TRBV6-5, with D possibly TRBD1 on 5 matching bases. Germline CDR1 and CDR2: MNHEY and SVGAGI. This CDR3 is built from 14 residues. V lost 5 bases, J lost 6 bases, and 16 bases lay in between.

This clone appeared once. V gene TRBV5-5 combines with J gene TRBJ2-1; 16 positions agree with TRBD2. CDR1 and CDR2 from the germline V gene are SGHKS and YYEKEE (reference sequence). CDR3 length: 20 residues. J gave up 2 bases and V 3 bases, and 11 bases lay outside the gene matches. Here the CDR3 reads CASSSYPGLAGGKAYNEQFF. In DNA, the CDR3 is TGTGCCAGCAGCTCTTATCCGGGACTAGCGGGAGGGAAGGCCTACAATGAGCAGTTCTTC.

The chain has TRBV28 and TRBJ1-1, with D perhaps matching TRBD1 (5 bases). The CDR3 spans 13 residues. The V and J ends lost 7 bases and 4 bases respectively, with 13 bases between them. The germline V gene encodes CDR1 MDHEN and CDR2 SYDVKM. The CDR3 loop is CASTQGDITEAFF. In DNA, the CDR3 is TGTGCCAGCACCCAAGGGGATATCACTGAAGCTTTCTTT.

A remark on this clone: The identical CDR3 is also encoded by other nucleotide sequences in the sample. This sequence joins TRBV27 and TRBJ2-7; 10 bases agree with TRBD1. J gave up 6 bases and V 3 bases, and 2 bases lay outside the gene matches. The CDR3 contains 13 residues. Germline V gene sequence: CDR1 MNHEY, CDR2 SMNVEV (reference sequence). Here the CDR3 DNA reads TGTGCCAGCAGTTTTCGGGACAGGGGCGAGCAGTACTTC. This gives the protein CASSFRDRGEQYF.

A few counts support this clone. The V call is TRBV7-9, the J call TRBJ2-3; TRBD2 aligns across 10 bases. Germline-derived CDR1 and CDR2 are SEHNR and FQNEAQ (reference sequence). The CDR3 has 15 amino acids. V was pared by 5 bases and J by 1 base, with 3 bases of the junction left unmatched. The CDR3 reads CASSPLAGGTDTQYF. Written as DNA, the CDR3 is TGTGCCAGCAGCCCGCTAGCGGGAGGCACAGATACGCAGTATTTT.

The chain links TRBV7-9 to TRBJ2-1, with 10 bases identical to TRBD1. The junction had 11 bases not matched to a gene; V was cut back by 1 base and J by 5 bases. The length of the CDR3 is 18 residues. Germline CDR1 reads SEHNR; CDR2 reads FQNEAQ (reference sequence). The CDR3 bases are TGTGCCAGCAGCTTAGGACGGAATGCGGGACAGGGGAACAATGAGCAGTTCTTC. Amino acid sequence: CASSLGRNAGQGNNEQFF. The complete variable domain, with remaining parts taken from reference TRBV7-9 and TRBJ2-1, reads DTGVSQNPRHKITKRGQNVTFRCDPISEHNRLYWYRQTLGQGPEFLTYFQNEAQLEKSRLLSDRFSAERPKGSFSTLEIQRTEQGDSAMYLCASSLGRNAGQGNNEQFFGPGTRLTVL.

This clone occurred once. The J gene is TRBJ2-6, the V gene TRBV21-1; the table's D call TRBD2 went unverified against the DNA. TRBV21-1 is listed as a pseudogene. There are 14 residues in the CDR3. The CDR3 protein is CASILRSGANVLTF. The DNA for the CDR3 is TGTGCCAGCATCCTTAGATCTGGGGCCAACGTCCTGACTTTC.

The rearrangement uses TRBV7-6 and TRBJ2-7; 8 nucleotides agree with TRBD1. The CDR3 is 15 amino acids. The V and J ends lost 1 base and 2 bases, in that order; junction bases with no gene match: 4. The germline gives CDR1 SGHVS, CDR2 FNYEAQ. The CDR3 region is CASSLGMGQAYEQYF. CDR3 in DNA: TGTGCCAGCAGCTTAGGAATGGGACAGGCCTACGAGCAGTACTTC. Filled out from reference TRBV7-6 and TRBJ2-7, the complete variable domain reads GAGVSQSPRYKVTKRGQDVALRCDPISGHVSLYWYRQALGQGPEFLTYFNYEAQQDKSGLPNDRFSAERPEGSISTLTIQRTEQRDSAMYRCASSLGMGQAYEQYFGPGTRLTVT.

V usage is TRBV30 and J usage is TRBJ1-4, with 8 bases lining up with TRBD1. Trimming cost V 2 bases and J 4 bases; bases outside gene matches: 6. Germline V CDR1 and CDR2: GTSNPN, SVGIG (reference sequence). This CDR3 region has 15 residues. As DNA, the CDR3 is TGTGCCTGGAGTACCTGGGGACAGGATAATGAAAAACTGTTTTTT. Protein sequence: CAWSTWGQDNEKLFF. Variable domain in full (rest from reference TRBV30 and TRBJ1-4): SQTIHQWPATLVQPVGSPLSLECTVEGTSNPNLYWYRQAAGRGLQLLFYSVGIGQISSEVPQNLSASRPQDRQFILSSKKLLLSDSGFYLCAWSTWGQDNEKLFFGSGTQLSVL.

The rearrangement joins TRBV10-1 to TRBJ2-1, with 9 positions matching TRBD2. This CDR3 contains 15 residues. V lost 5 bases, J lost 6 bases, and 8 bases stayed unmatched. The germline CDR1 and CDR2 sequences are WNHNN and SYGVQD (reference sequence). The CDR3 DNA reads TGCGCCAGCAGTTTCGCCGGGACTAGCACCAATGAGCAGTTCTTC. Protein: CASSFAGTSTNEQFF.

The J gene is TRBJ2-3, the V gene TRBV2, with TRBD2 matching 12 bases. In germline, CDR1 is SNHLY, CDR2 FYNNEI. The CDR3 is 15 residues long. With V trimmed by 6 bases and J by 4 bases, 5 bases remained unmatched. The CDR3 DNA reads TGTGCCAGCAGCGCGACTAGCGGGAGTTCAGATACGCAGTATTTT. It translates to CASSATSGSSDTQYF. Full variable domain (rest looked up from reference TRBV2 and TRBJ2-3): EPEVTQTPSHQVTQMGQEVILRCVPISNHLYFYWYRQILGQKVEFLVSFYNNEISEKSEIFDDQFSVERPDGSNFTLKIRSTKLEDSAMYFCASSATSGSSDTQYFGPGTRLTVL.

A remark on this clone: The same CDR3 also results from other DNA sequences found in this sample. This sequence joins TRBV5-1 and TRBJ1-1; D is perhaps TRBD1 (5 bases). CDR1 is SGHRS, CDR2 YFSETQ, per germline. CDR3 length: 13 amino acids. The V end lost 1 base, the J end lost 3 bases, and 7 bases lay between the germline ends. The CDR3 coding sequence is TGCGCCAGCAGCTTGTCGGGGGACACTGAAGCTTTCTTT. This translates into CASSLSGDTEAFF.

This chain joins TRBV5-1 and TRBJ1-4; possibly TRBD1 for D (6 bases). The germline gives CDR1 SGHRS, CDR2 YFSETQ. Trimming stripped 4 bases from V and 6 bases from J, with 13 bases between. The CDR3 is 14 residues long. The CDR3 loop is CASSVQGSDEKLFF. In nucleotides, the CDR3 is TGCGCCAGCAGCGTACAGGGTTCGGATGAAAAACTGTTTTTT.

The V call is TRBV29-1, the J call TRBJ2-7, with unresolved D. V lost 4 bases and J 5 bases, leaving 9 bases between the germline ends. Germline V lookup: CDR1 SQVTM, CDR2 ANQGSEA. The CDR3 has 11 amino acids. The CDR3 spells CSVGYDDEQYF. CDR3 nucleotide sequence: TGCAGCGTTGGGTATGATGACGAGCAGTACTTC.

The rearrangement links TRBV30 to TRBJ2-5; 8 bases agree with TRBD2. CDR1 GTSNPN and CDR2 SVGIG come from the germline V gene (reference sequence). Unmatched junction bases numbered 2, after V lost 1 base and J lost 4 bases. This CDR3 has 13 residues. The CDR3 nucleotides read TGTGCCTGGAGTGCGGGAGGGTCAGAGACCCAGTACTTC. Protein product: CAWSAGGSETQYF.

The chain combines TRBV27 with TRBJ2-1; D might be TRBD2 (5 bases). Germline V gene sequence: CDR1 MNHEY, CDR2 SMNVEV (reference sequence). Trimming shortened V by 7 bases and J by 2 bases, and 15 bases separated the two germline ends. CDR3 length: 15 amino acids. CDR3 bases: TGTGCCAGCAAATTCGTGGGAGAGACCTACAATGAGCAGTTCTTC. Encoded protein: CASKFVGETYNEQFF.

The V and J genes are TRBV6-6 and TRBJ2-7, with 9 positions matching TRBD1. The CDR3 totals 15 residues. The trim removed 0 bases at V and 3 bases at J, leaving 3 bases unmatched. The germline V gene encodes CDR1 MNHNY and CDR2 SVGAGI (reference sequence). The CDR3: CASSYSVTGGYEQYF. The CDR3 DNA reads TGTGCCAGCAGTTACTCAGTGACAGGGGGCTACGAGCAGTACTTC.

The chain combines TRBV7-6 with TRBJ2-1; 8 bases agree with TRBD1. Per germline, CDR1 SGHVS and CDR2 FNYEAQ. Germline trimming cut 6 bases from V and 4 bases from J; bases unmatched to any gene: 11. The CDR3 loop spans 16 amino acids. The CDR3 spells CASRWIGQGLYNEQFF. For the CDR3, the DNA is TGTGCCAGCAGATGGATTGGACAGGGCCTTTACAATGAGCAGTTCTTC.

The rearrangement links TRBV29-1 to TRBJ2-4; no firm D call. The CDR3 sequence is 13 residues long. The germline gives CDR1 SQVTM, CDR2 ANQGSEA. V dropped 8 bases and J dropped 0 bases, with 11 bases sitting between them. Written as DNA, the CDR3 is TGCAGCTGTCAGGATGGAGCCAAAAACATTCAGTACTTC. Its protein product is CSCQDGAKNIQYF.